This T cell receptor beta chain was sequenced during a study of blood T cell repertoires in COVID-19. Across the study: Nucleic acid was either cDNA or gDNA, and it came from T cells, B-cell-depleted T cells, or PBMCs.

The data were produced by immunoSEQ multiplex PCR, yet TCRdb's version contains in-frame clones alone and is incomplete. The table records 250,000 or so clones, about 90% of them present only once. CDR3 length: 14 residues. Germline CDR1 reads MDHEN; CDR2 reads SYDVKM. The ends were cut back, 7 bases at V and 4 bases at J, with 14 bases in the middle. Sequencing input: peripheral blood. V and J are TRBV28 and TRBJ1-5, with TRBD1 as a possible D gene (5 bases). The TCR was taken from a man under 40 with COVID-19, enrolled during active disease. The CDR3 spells CASNEDSENQPQHF. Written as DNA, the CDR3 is TGTGCCAGCAACGAAGACAGCGAAAATCAGCCCCAGCATTTT. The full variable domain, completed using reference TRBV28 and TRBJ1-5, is DVKVTQSSRYLVKRTGEKVFLECVQDMDHENMFWYRQDPGLGLRLIYFSYDVKMKEKGDIPEGYSVSREKKERFSLILESASTNQTSMYLCASNEDSENQPQHFGDGTRLSIL.